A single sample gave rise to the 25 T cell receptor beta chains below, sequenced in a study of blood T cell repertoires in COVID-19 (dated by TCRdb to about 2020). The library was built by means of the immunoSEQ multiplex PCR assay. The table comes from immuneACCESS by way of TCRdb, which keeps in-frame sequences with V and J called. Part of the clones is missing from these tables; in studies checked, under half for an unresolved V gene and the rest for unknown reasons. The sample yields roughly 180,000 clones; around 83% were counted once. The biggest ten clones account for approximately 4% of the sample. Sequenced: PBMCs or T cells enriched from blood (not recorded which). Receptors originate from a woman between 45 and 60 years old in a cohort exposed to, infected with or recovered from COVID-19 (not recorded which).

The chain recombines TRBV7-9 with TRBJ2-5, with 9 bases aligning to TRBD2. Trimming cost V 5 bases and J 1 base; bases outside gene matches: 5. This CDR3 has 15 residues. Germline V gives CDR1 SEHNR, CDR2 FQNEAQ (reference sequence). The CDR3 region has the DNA TGTGCCAGCAGCAGAGTTAGCGGGGGCCAAGAGACCCAGTACTTC. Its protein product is CASSRVSGGQETQYF.

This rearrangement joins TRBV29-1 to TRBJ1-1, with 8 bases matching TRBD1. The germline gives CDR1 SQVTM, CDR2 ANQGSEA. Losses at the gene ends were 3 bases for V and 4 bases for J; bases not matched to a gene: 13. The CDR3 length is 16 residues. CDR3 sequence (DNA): TGCAGCGTTGATGGTAGGTCAGGGGGCGACGGCACTGAAGCTTTCTTT. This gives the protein CSVDGRSGGDGTEAFF. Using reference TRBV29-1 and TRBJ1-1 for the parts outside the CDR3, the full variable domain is SAVISQKPSRDICQRGTSLTIQCQVDSQVTMMFWYRQQPGQSLTLIATANQGSEATYESGFVIDKFPISRPNLTFSTLTVSNMSPEDSSIYLCSVDGRSGGDGTEAFFGQGTRLTVV.

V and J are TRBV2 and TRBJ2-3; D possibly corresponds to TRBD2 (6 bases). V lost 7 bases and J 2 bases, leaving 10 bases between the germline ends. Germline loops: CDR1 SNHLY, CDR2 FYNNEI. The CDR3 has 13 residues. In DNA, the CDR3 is TGTGCCAGCACCGGGACTTACACAGATACGCAGTATTTT. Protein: CASTGTYTDTQYF.

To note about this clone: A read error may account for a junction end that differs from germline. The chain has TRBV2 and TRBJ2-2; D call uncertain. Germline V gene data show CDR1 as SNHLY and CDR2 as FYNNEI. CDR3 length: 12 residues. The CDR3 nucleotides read TGTGCCAGCAGCGTAGCTACCGTGGAGCTGTTTTTT. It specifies CASSVATVELFF.

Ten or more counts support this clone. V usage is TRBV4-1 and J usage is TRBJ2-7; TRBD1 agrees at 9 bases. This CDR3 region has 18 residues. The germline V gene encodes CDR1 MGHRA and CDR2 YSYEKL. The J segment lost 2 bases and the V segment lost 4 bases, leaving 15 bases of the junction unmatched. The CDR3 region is CASSLERTGTGSTYEQYF. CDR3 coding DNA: TGCGCCAGCAGCCTAGAGAGGACCGGGACAGGGAGTACCTACGAGCAGTACTTC.

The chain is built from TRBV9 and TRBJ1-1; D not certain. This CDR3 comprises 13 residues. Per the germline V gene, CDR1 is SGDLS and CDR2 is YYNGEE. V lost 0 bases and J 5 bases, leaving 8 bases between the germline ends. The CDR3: CASSVEVRTEAFF. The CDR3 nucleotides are TGTGCCAGCAGCGTAGAGGTCAGGACTGAAGCTTTCTTT.

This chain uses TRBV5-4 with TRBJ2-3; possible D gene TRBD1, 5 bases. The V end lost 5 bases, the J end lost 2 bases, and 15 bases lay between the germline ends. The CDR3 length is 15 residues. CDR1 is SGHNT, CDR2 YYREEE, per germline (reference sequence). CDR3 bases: TGTGCCAGCAGTCGCGACTGGGGCTCCACAGATACGCAGTATTTT. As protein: CASSRDWGSTDTQYF.

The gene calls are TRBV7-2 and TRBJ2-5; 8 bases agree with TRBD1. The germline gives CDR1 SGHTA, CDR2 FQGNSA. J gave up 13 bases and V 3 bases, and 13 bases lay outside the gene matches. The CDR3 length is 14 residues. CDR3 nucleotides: TGTGCCAGCAGCTTCCGCCCGACAGGGGCCCGATGGTACTTC. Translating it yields CASSFRPTGARWYF.

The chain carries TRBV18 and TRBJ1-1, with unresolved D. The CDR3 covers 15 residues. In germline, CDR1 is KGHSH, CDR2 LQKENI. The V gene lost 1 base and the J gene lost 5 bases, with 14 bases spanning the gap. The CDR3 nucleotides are TGTGCCAGCTCACCACAGGTCGGGGAGAGGACTGAAGCTTTCTTT. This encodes CASSPQVGERTEAFF.

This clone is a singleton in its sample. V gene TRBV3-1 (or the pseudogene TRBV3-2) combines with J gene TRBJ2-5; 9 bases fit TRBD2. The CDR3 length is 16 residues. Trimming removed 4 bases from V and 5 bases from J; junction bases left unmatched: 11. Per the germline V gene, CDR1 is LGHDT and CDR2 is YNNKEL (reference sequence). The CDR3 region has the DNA TGTGCCAGCAGCCGATCGGCTAGCGGGGTCGGGGAGACCCAGTACTTC. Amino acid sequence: CASSRSASGVGETQYF.

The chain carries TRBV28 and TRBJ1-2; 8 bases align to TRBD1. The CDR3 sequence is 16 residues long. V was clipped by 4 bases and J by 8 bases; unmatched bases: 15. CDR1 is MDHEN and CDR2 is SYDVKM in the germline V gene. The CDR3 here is CASSSVGQAPIGGYTF. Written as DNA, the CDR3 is TGTGCCAGCAGTTCGGTGGGACAGGCCCCAATCGGGGGCTACACCTTC.

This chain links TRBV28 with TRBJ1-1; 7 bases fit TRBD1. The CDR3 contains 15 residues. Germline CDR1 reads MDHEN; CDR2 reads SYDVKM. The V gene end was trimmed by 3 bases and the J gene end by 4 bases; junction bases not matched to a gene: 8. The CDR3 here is CASSFIGGLGTEAFF. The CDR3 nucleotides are TGTGCCAGCAGTTTTATAGGGGGCTTGGGCACTGAAGCTTTCTTT.

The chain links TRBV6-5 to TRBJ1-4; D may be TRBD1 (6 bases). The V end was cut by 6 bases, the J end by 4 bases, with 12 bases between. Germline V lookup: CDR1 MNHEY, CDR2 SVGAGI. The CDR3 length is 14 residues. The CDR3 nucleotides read TGTGCCAGCAGACGAGGGGGAAGTAATGAAAAACTGTTTTTT. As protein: CASRRGGSNEKLFF.

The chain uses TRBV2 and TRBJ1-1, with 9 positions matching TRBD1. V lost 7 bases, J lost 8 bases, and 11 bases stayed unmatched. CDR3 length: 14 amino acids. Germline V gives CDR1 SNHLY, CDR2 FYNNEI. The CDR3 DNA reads TGTGCCAGCATGTTCGGACAGGGGACGTTCGAAGCTTTCTTT. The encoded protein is CASMFGQGTFEAFF.

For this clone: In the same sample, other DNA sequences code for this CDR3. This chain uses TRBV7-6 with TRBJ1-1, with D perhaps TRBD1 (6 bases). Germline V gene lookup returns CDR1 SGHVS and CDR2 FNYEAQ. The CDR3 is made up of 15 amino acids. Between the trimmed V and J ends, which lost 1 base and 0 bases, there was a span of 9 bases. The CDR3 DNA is TGTGCCAGCAGCTTAGGGGGGGGCATGAACACTGAAGCTTTCTTT. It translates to CASSLGGGMNTEAFF.

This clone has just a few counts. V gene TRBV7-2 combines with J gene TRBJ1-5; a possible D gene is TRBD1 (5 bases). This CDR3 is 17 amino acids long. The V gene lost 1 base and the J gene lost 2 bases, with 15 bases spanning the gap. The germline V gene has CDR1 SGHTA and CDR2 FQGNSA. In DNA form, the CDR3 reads TGTGCCAGCAGCTTAGTCTTCGGGGGAGGAGGCAATCAGCCCCAGCATTTT. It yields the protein CASSLVFGGGGNQPQHF.

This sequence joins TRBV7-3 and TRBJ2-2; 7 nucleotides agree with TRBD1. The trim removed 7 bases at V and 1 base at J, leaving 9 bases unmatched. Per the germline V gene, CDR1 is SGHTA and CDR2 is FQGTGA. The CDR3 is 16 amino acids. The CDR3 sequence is CASKAGDSQNTGELFF. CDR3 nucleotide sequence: TGTGCCAGCAAGGCCGGGGACAGTCAGAACACCGGGGAGCTGTTTTTT. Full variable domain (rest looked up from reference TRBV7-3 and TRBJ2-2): GAGVSQTPSNKVTEKGKYVELRCDPISGHTALYWYRQSLGQGPEFLIYFQGTGAADDSGLPNDRFFAVRPEGSVSTLKIQRTERGDSAVYLCASKAGDSQNTGELFFGEGSRLTVL.

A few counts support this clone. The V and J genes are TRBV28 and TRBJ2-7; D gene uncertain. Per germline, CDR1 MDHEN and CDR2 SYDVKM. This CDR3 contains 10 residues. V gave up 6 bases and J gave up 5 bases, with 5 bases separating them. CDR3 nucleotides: TGTGCCAGCAGCCTCCACGAGCAGTACTTC. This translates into CASSLHEQYF.

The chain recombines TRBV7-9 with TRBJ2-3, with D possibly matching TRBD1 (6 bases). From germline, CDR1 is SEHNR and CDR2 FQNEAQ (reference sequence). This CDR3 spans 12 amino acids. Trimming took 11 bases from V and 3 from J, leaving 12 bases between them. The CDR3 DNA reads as TGTGCCCTAGGGGGTTCGACAGATACGCAGTATTTT. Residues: CALGGSTDTQYF.

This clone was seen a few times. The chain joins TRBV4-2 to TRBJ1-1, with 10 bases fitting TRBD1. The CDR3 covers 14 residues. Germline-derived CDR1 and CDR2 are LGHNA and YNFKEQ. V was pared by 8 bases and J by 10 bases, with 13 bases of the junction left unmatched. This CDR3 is CASRIDSGTGVAFF. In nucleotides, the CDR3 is TGTGCCAGCCGAATCGACTCCGGGACAGGGGTAGCTTTCTTT.

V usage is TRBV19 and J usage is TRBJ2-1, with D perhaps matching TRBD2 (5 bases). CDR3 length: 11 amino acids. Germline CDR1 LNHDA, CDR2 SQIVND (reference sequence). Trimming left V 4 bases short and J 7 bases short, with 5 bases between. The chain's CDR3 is CASSTGNEQFF. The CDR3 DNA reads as TGTGCCAGTAGTACGGGGAATGAGCAGTTCTTC.

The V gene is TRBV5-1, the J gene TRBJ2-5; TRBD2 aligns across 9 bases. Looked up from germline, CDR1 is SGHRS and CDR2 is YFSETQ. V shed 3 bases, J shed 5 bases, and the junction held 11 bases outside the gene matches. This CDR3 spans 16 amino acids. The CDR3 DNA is TGCGCCAGCAGCTCCGGGGTAGCGGGAGCAATGGAGACCCAGTACTTC. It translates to CASSSGVAGAMETQYF.

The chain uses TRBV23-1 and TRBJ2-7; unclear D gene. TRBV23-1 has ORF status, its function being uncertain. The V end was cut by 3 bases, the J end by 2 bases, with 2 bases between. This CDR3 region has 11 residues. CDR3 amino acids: CASSHTYEQYF. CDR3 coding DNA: TGCGCCAGCAGTCATACCTACGAGCAGTACTTC.

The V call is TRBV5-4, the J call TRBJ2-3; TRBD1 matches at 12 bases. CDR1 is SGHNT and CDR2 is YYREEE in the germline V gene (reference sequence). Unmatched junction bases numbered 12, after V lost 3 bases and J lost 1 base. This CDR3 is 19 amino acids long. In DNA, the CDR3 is TGTGCCAGCAGCTCATTCCGGGACAGGGGGCGCCGAGGCACAGATACGCAGTATTTT. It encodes CASSSFRDRGRRGTDTQYF.

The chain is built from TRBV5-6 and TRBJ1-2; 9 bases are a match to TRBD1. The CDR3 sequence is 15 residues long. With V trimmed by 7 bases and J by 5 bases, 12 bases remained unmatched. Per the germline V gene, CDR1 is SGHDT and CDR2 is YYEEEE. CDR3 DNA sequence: TGTGCCAGCGGACAGGGGACTCGCGACATTTATGGCTACACCTTC. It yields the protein CASGQGTRDIYGYTF.